The rows below give T cell receptor beta chains drawn from one sample of a study of CD8+CD57+ T cells in acquired aplastic anemia. MiXCR, run by TCRdb on the reads, gives a single entry per CDR3 protein. Altogether tens of thousands of distinct CDR3 sequences are present, over 55% being singletons, with the ten largest covering 50% to 70%. The material sequenced was sorted CD4+, CD8+, or CD8+CD57+ T cells (not recorded which) from PBMCs. Receptors originate from a human donor with aplastic anemia. Each CDR3 is given with its conserved first and last residue. The order of the fields is V gene, J gene, D gene, clone size, CDR3 DNA, CDR3 protein. D genes are given only for firm matches. Expanded clones are given a class, and other clones once, few, many or no size at all.

>TRBV6-5|TRBJ2-7|-|many
TGTGCCAGCAGTTACTCTAGAGTCGCGGTCCCAGAGCAGTACTTC
CASSYSRVAVPEQYF
>TRBV6-1|TRBJ2-7|-|-
TGTGCCGTCGGGTCCTCGGTATTGGACTACGAGCAGTACTTC
CAVGSSVLDYEQYF
>TRBV29-1|TRBJ1-1|TRBD1|-
TGCAGCGTTGAGAAGACAGGGGGAAGGACTGAAGCTTTCTTT
CSVEKTGGRTEAFF
>TRBV6-2/TRBV6-3|TRBJ1-2|TRBD1|-
TGTGCCAGCAGTATGCAGGGGGGGTATGGCTACACCTTC
CASSMQGGYGYTF
>TRBV7-8|TRBJ2-5|-|many
TGTGCCAGCAGCTTACAACAACAAGAGACCCAGTACTTC
CASSLQQQETQYF
>TRBV15|TRBJ2-2|-|many
TGTGCCACCAGACCCGGGACCGTCGGACCCACCGGGGAGCTGTTTTTT
CATRPGTVGPTGELFF
>TRBV7-3|TRBJ2-5|TRBD1|-
TGTGCCAGCAGCCCGCTCGGGACAGCCGAAGAGACCCAGTACTTC
CASSPLGTAEETQYF
>TRBV7-6|TRBJ1-1|-|many
TGTGCCAGCAGCCAAGACGCAGGGGCAGAAGCTTTCTTT
CASSQDAGAEAFF
>TRBV28|TRBJ2-1|TRBD1|many
TGTGCCAGCAGGCAGGGACAGTCCTACAATGAGCAGTTCTTC
CASRQGQSYNEQFF
>TRBV19|TRBJ1-2|-|-
TGTGCCAGTAGTCTTCCGGGCCATTTAACGTATGGCTACACCTTC
CASSLPGHLTYGYTF
>TRBV9|TRBJ1-2|TRBD1|-
TGTGCCAGCAGCGCGAATACGGGACAGGGAACGGGCTACACCTTC
CASSANTGQGTGYTF
>TRBV24-1|TRBJ1-2|-|-
TGTGCCACCAGTGACCAAGGACGGGATGGCTACACCTTC
CATSDQGRDGYTF
>TRBV7-2|TRBJ1-6|-|-
TGTGCCAGCAGCATGTGGGGGCCGCGTTTTTCACCCCTCCACTTT
CASSMWGPRFSPLHF
>TRBV24-1|TRBJ2-1|-|-
TGTGCCACCAGTGACTGGGACAACTACAATGAGCAGTTCTTC
CATSDWDNYNEQFF
>TRBV20-1|TRBJ1-2|-|-
TGCAGTGCTAGAGATGGGGCAGGTGGGGTTTCCTGCACCTTC
CSARDGAGGVSCTF
>TRBV5-1|TRBJ2-3|TRBD2|-
TGCGCCAGCAGCTTAGGGGCGGGGGGCTCAGATACGCAGTATTTT
CASSLGAGGSDTQYF
>TRBV7-8|TRBJ2-7|TRBD1|-
TGTGCCATCAACGGACAGGACTCCTACGAGCAGTACTTC
CAINGQDSYEQYF
>TRBV3-1|TRBJ2-2|-|-
TGTGCCAGCAGCCCGAACACAGGGTGGGGGGAGCTGTTTTTT
CASSPNTGWGELFF
>TRBV10-3|TRBJ1-2|-|-
TGTGCCATCAGTGGCAGTTATGGCTACACCTTC
CAISGSYGYTF
>TRBV20-1|TRBJ1-6|-|medium-sized
TGCAGTGCTAGGAAAGCCAGGGACTCCTATAATTCACCCCTCCACTTT
CSARKARDSYNSPLHF
>TRBV7-3|TRBJ2-7|-|-
TGTGCCAGCAGCTTAATGAGTTACGAGCAGTACTTC
CASSLMSYEQYF
>TRBV2|TRBJ1-6|TRBD1|-
TGTGCCAGCAGTGAACGGGACAGGGGCAGTTCACCCCTCCACTTT
CASSERDRGSSPLHF
>TRBV2|TRBJ2-7|TRBD1|-
TGTGCCAGCAGGGACGTTACAGGGGGCTACGAGCAGTACTTC
CASRDVTGGYEQYF
>TRBV20-1|TRBJ1-5|TRBD1|-
TGCAGTGCTACGTACAGGGGGGATCAGCCCCAGCATTTT
CSATYRGDQPQHF
>TRBV15|TRBJ2-2|TRBD2|-
TGTGCCACCAGCAGAGAAGTAGGGAGGGACGGGGAGCTGTTTTTT
CATSREVGRDGELFF
>TRBV15|TRBJ2-5|TRBD2|-
TGTGCCACCAGCAGAATAGCGGGGGTAGGAGGGGGGGAGACCCAGTACTTC
CATSRIAGVGGGETQYF
>TRBV7-6|TRBJ1-2|-|-
TGTGCCAGCAGCTTAGCCAGGGGTCCCGATGGCTACACCTTC
CASSLARGPDGYTF
>TRBV25-1|TRBJ1-1|TRBD1|-
TGTGCCAGCGGGGGGCAGGGGGTCACTGAAGCTTTCTTT
CASGGQGVTEAFF
>TRBV2|TRBJ1-2|-|-
TGTGCCAGCAGGAAACAGGGCTCAAATGGCTACACCTTC
CASRKQGSNGYTF
>TRBV19|TRBJ1-5|-|-
-
CASTSDRINQPQHF
>TRBV7-7|TRBJ2-3|TRBD1|-
TGTGCCACCAGTTCGGGACAGATCACAGATACGCAGTATTTT
CATSSGQITDTQYF
>TRBV9|TRBJ2-3|-|many
TGTGCCAGCAGCACACACGGAGGTTCTAGCACAGATACGCAGTATTTT
CASSTHGGSSTDTQYF
>TRBV25-1|TRBJ1-3|-|-
TGTGCCAGCAGTGAACTGGGAACGAATGGAAACACCATATATTTT
CASSELGTNGNTIYF
>TRBV2|TRBJ1-6|-|-
TGTGCCAGCAGTGAACCGGTCGGACAAAATTCACCCCTCCACTTT
CASSEPVGQNSPLHF
>TRBV24-1|TRBJ1-2|-|-
TGTGCCACCAGTGACCGCCGGTCCGGGACGGGGTATGGCTACACCTTC
CATSDRRSGTGYGYTF
>TRBV3-1|TRBJ2-1|TRBD2|-
TGTGCCAGCAGCCAAAGAGCGGGGGAGTACAATGAGCAGTTCTTC
CASSQRAGEYNEQFF
>TRBV15|TRBJ2-3|-|-
TGTGCCACCAGCGCGGCCGTGGAGCGGGCAGATACGCAGTATTTT
CATSAAVERADTQYF
>TRBV29-1|TRBJ2-1|-|few
TGCAGCGTTCCTACAGGGATCAGGGAGCAGTTCTTC
CSVPTGIREQFF
>TRBV7-8|TRBJ2-7|TRBD1|-
TGTGCCAGCAGCTTAGTGAGGGGGCAGCCCTCCTACGAGCAGTACTTC
CASSLVRGQPSYEQYF
>TRBV29-1|TRBJ1-2|TRBD1|many
TGCAGCGTTGCCCCGGCAGGGGGTGGCTACACCTTC
CSVAPAGGGYTF
>TRBV6-1|TRBJ1-2|-|few
TGTGCCAGCAGTGTTCGGGGAAAGTATGGCTACACCTTC
CASSVRGKYGYTF
>TRBV19|TRBJ1-1|-|few
TGTGCCAGTAGTCTAGTGGTGAACACTGAAGCTTTCTTT
CASSLVVNTEAFF
>TRBV7-3|TRBJ1-1|-|-
TGTGCCAGCAGCTACGGACAAATGAACACTGAAGCTTTCTTT
CASSYGQMNTEAFF
>TRBV24-1|TRBJ2-7|-|-
TGTGCCACCAGTGGGGGGAGCGGCGACGAGCAGTACTTC
CATSGGSGDEQYF
>TRBV19|TRBJ2-2|TRBD2|few
TGTGCCAGTAGTATCGCGGGGGAAGCCGGGGAGCTGTTTTTT
CASSIAGEAGELFF
>TRBV29-1|TRBJ2-5|-|-
TGCAGCGGTTGGAAGGGGTATCGGGAGACCCAGTACTTC
CSGWKGYRETQYF
>TRBV10-2|TRBJ2-1|-|-
TGCGCCAGCAGTGAAGAAGCGATCTGGGTGTACAATGAGCAGTTCTTC
CASSEEAIWVYNEQFF
>TRBV29-1|TRBJ2-3|-|-
TGCAGCGTTGATCGGGGGACAGATACGCAGTATTTT
CSVDRGTDTQYF